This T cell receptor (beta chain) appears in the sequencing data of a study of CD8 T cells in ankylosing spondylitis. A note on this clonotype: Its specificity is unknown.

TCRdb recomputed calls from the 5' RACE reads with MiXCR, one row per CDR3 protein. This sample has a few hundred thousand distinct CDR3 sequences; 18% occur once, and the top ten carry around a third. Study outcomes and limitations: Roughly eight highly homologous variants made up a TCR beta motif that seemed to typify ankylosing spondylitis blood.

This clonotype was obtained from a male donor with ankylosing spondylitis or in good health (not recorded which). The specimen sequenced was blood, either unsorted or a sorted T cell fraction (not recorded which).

CDR3 in amino acids: CASSFGVSGPQHF. The CDR3 DNA reads as TGTGCCAGCAGTTTCGGCGTCTCCGGGCCCCAGCATTTT. The rearrangement joins TRBV12-3 or TRBV12-4 to TRBJ1-5, with D hard to call. Trimming removed 3 bases at V and 9 bases at J, with 12 bases between. This CDR3 contains 13 residues.